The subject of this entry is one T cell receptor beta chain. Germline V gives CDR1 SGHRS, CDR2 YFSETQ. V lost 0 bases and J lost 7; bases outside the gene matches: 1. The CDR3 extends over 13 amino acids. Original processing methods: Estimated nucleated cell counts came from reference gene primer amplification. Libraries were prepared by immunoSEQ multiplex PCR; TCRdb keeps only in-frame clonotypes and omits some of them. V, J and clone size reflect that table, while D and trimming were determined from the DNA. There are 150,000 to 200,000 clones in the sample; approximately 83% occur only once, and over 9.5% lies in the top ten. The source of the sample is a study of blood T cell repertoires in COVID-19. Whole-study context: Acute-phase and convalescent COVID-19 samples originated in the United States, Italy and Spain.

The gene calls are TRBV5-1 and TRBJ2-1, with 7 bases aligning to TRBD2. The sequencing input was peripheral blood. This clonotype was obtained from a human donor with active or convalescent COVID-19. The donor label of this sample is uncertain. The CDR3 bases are TGCGCCAGCAGCTTGGAGGGAGGGAATGAGCAGTTCTTC. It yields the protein CASSLEGGNEQFF.